One sample yielded the 15 T cell receptor beta chains listed below, sequenced in a study of cytomegalovirus exposure and HLA in healthy donors. The PCR contained 60 Vbeta and 13 Jbeta primers. TCRdb's table, derived via immunoSEQ multiplex PCR, lists solely in-frame clones and lacks some. The table records fewer than 250,000 clones, over 80% of them present only once. Sequenced material: PBMCs. These receptors were collected from a woman aged 50 to 65 in good health and CMV-seropositive.

The chain uses TRBV10-3 and TRBJ2-1; TRBD2 matches 7 bases. The CDR3 consists of 13 residues. Germline CDR1 ENHRY, CDR2 SYGVKD. Germline trimming cut 6 bases from V and 5 bases from J; bases unmatched to any gene: 4. The DNA of the CDR3 is TGTGCCATCAGGGACGGGGGGAACAATGAGCAGTTCTTC. The encoded protein is CAIRDGGNNEQFF.

The V gene is TRBV7-9, the J gene TRBJ1-3, with D possibly being TRBD1 (5 bases). The V end was cut by 5 bases, the J end by 0 bases, with 11 bases between. CDR3 size: 15 residues. From germline, CDR1 is SEHNR and CDR2 FQNEAQ (reference sequence). The CDR3 coding sequence is TGTGCCAGCAGCCAGGGACTGCTCTCTGGAAACACCATATATTTT. This sequence encodes CASSQGLLSGNTIYF.

The CDR3 reads CASSPRISGGAPDTQYF. The CDR3 nucleotides are TGTGCCAGCAGCCCGCGAATTAGCGGGGGGGCCCCAGATACGCAGTATTTT. The J gene is TRBJ2-3, the V gene TRBV7-3; 11 bases are a match to TRBD2. CDR3 length: 17 residues. Germline V CDR1 and CDR2: SGHTA, FQGTGA. With V trimmed by 5 bases and J by 4 bases, 11 bases remained unmatched.

The chain links TRBV9 to TRBJ2-5; 13 nucleotides match TRBD2. This CDR3 region has 15 residues. From germline, CDR1 is SGDLS and CDR2 YYNGEE. V gave up 0 bases and J gave up 8 bases; unmatched junction bases: 4. The CDR3, as DNA: TGTGCCAGCAGCGTAGGGACTAGCGGGGGTCCAACCCAGTACTTC. Translation: CASSVGTSGGPTQYF. The full variable domain, its missing parts supplied by reference TRBV9 and TRBJ2-5, is DSGVTQTPKHLITATGQRVTLRCSPRSGDLSVYWYQQSLDQGLQFLIQYYNGEERAKGNILERFSAQQFPDLHSELNLSSLELGDSALYFCASSVGTSGGPTQYFGPGTRLLVL.

The V call is TRBV19, the J call TRBJ2-7; D may be TRBD1 (6 bases). Trimming removed 8 bases at V and 0 bases at J, with 20 bases between. CDR1 is LNHDA and CDR2 is SQIVND in the germline V gene (reference sequence). CDR3 length: 16 residues. Here the CDR3 DNA reads TGTGCCAGTCCCAGGGGCAGCCCCTGGAGCTCCTACGAGCAGTACTTC. Encoded protein: CASPRGSPWSSYEQYF.

The chain uses TRBV30 and TRBJ2-6; 7 nucleotides line up with TRBD2. The CDR3 loop spans 13 amino acids. CDR1 is GTSNPN and CDR2 is SVGIG in the germline V gene (reference sequence). V gave up 8 bases and J gave up 3 bases; unmatched junction bases: 4. CDR3 bases: TGTGCCGGTGCGGGGGATGGGGCCAACGTCCTGACTTTC. It is translated as CAGAGDGANVLTF.

The chain combines TRBV9 with TRBJ2-2; 7 bases map to TRBD2. From germline, CDR1 is SGDLS and CDR2 YYNGEE. The CDR3 has 16 residues. The J segment lost 7 bases and the V segment lost 3 bases, leaving 12 bases of the junction unmatched. In nucleotides, the CDR3 is TGTGCCAGCAGCGCCACCTCGGGGGGAACCGGCGGGGAGCTGTTTTTT. It codes for CASSATSGGTGGELFF.

This chain links TRBV7-2 with TRBJ2-2; the match to TRBD1 covers 8 bases. Germline V lookup: CDR1 SGHTA, CDR2 FQGNSA. The CDR3 has 19 amino acids. Unmatched junction bases numbered 14, after V lost 1 base and J lost 4 bases. The CDR3: CASSLEGAGGFGGTGELFF. The CDR3 DNA is TGTGCCAGCAGCTTAGAAGGGGCAGGGGGCTTTGGTGGCACCGGGGAGCTGTTTTTT. Drawing the rest from reference TRBV7-2 and TRBJ2-2, the complete variable domain is GAGVSQSPSNKVTEKGKDVELRCDPISGHTALYWYRQSLGQGLEFLIYFQGNSAPDKSGLPSDRFSAERTGGSVSTLTIQRTQQEDSAVYLCASSLEGAGGFGGTGELFFGEGSRLTVL.

The chain is built from TRBV6-5 and TRBJ2-7, with 10 bases aligning to TRBD2. Germline V CDR1 and CDR2: MNHEY, SVGAGI. After removal of 6 bases from V and 2 bases from J, the junction contained 7 bases not matched to a gene. The CDR3 runs to 15 residues. In DNA form, the CDR3 reads TGTGCCAGCAGCCGTCTAGCGGGGGACACCTACGAGCAGTACTTC. This gives the protein CASSRLAGDTYEQYF.

This chain joins TRBV28 and TRBJ2-1, with 7 bases aligning to TRBD2. J lost 2 bases, V lost 11 bases, and 3 bases had no gene match. This CDR3 region has 12 residues. The V gene's germline CDR1 is MDHEN and CDR2 SYDVKM. CDR3 amino acids: CAWGGAYNEQFF. CDR3 nucleotides: TGTGCCTGGGGGGGGGCCTACAATGAGCAGTTCTTC. Using reference TRBV28 and TRBJ2-1 for the parts outside the CDR3, the full variable domain is DVKVTQSSRYLVKRTGEKVFLECVQDMDHENMFWYRQDPGLGLRLIYFSYDVKMKEKGDIPEGYSVSREKKERFSLILESASTNQTSMYLCAWGGAYNEQFFGPGTRLTVL.

This CDR3 is CASSQLTGAGEAQPQHF. In nucleotides, the CDR3 is TGCGCCAGCAGCCAACTCACCGGGGCAGGGGAAGCTCAGCCCCAGCATTTT. The rearrangement links TRBV4-1 to TRBJ1-5, with TRBD1 as a possible D gene (6 bases). Germline V gene sequence: CDR1 MGHRA, CDR2 YSYEKL. The CDR3 extends over 17 amino acids. V was clipped by 2 bases and J by 6 bases, with 20 bases between them.

V gene TRBV18 combines with J gene TRBJ1-2; D gene uncertain. The CDR3 extends over 15 amino acids. The germline CDR1 and CDR2 sequences are KGHSH and LQKENI. V lost 3 bases, J lost 0 bases, and 11 bases lay in between. CDR3 region: CASSPLRETNYGYTF. As DNA, the CDR3 is TGTGCCAGCTCACCCTTACGCGAAACTAACTATGGCTACACCTTC.

The chain uses TRBV6-6 and TRBJ1-6; 10 positions agree with TRBD1. V trimming: 6 bases; J trimming: 8 bases; junction bases outside the gene matches: 4. The CDR3 contains 14 residues. The V gene's germline CDR1 is MNHNY and CDR2 SVGAGI (reference sequence). The CDR3 coding sequence is TGTGCCAGCAGGACGGACAGGGGGGATTCACCCCTCCACTTT. Its protein product is CASRTDRGDSPLHF.

V gene TRBV10-3 combines with J gene TRBJ2-1; 11 bases map to TRBD1. Trimming at V came to 7 bases and at J to 2 bases, leaving 4 bases not matched to a gene. Germline CDR1 and CDR2: ENHRY and SYGVKD. The CDR3 has 15 amino acids. The CDR3 bases are TGTGCCATCACGGGGGGACAGGGGGCCTACAATGAGCAGTTCTTC. Translation: CAITGGQGAYNEQFF.

This clone was seen only a few times. The V call is TRBV4-3, the J call TRBJ2-3, with 8 nucleotides matching TRBD1. The CDR3 contains 16 residues. V gave up 0 bases and J gave up 6 bases; unmatched junction bases: 8. The germline V gene encodes CDR1 LGHNA and CDR2 YSLEER. The DNA of the CDR3 is TGCGCCAGCAGCCAAGAAAGGGACAGGAGGTTGGATACGCAGTATTTT. Its protein product is CASSQERDRRLDTQYF.